The T cell receptor (beta chain) described here comes from a study of T cells in Graves' hyperthyroidism and ophthalmopathy. The CDR3 regions of TCR beta were amplified from RNA transcripts. With the HTBI primer set, the TCR CDR3 went through a first round of RT-PCR. From the multiplex PCR reads, TCRdb called clonotypes with MiXCR, one entry per CDR3 protein. The table includes around 380,000 distinct CDR3 sequences, approximately 13% detected once. The CDR3 contains 13 residues. Per germline, CDR1 LNHNV and CDR2 YYDKDF (reference sequence). J lost 5 bases, V lost 0 bases, and 0 bases had no gene match.

The sequence derives from a man aged 25-40 years with Graves' hyperthyroidism that later progressed to Graves' ophthalmopathy. The sequenced material came from blood. The chain combines TRBV15 with TRBJ2-5; TRBD1 matches at 7 bases. The CDR3, as DNA: TGTGCCACCAGCAGAGACAGGGGGGAGACCCAGTACTTC. Translation gives CATSRDRGETQYF.